The 11 T cell receptor beta chains presented below share a single source sample, sequenced in a study of blood T cell repertoires in COVID-19 (dated by TCRdb to the early 2020s). Libraries were prepared through the immunoSEQ multiplex PCR assay. TCRdb took over this immuneACCESS table, retaining in-frame rearrangements with V and J assigned. Such tables are incomplete; in checked studies, under half of the missing clones stem from an unresolved V gene, and the remainder is unexplained. The sample table records about 170,000 clones; around 85% of these occur just once. 6.5% to 7.5% of the sample belongs to the ten largest clones. The material sequenced was peripheral blood. The origin of the receptors is a man aged 80 or over with COVID-19, enrolled during active disease.

In its sample, this clone was seen once. The V and J genes are TRBV3-1 (or the pseudogene TRBV3-2) and TRBJ1-5; D is unresolved. V shed 1 base and J shed 12 bases, with 10 bases lying between them. The CDR3 has 12 amino acids. CDR1 and CDR2 from the germline V gene are LGHDT and YNNKEL (reference sequence). CDR3 sequence: CASSQGQAIQHF. As DNA, the CDR3 is TGTGCCAGCAGCCAAGGGCAGGCAATCCAGCATTTT.

This clone was seen a few times. The J gene is TRBJ1-5, the V gene TRBV28, with TRBD1 as a possible D gene (6 bases). This CDR3 comprises 13 residues. The germline V and J ends were trimmed by 7 bases and 7 bases, with 14 bases remaining between them. CDR1 is MDHEN, CDR2 SYDVKM, per germline. This CDR3 reads CASTPWGRQPQHF. In DNA form, the CDR3 reads TGTGCCAGCACCCCTTGGGGGCGGCAGCCCCAGCATTTT.

The chain uses TRBV3-1 (or the pseudogene TRBV3-2) and TRBJ2-3; TRBD2 agrees at 10 bases. Germline V gene data show CDR1 as LGHDT and CDR2 as YNNKEL (reference sequence). The CDR3 is 16 residues long. J gave up 6 bases and V 4 bases, and 10 bases lay outside the gene matches. The CDR3 here is CASSPGVAGGRDTQYF. The DNA for the CDR3 is TGTGCCAGCAGCCCCGGGGTAGCGGGGGGAAGGGATACGCAGTATTTT.

J is TRBJ2-5 and V is TRBV7-7; 7 bases line up with TRBD1. V shed 5 bases and J 5 bases; nucleotides not matched to a gene: 5. The germline V gene has CDR1 SSHAT and CDR2 FNYEAQ (reference sequence). The CDR3 runs to 13 residues. DNA of the CDR3: TGTGCCAGCAGCCCTCAGGGACAGGAGACCCAGTACTTC. It specifies CASSPQGQETQYF.

In DNA, the CDR3 is TGTGCCAGTAGTCCGAAACCGGGACTGCTTAGCGAAAAACTGTTTTTT. It yields the protein CASSPKPGLLSEKLFF. The chain recombines TRBV19 with TRBJ1-4, with a possible D match to TRBD1 (5 bases). This CDR3 comprises 16 residues. In germline, CDR1 is LNHDA, CDR2 SQIVND (reference sequence). V dropped 5 bases and J dropped 8 bases, with 21 bases sitting between them.

The gene calls are TRBV11-2 and TRBJ1-2, with 8 bases aligning to TRBD1. The CDR3 consists of 13 residues. Trimming removed 1 base from V and 7 bases from J; junction bases left unmatched: 2. Germline CDR1 reads SGHAT; CDR2 reads FQNNGV. CDR3 DNA sequence: TGTGCCAGCAGCTTAGGGACAGGGAGTGGCTACACCTTC. This translates into CASSLGTGSGYTF.

CDR3 amino acids: CASSLRGAIYNEQFF. As DNA, the CDR3 is TGTGCCAGCAGTCTCCGGGGGGCCATATACAATGAGCAGTTCTTC. The chain links TRBV6-6 to TRBJ2-1; D perhaps matches TRBD2 (7 bases). The CDR3 consists of 15 residues. Germline values: CDR1 MNHNY, CDR2 SVGAGI (reference sequence). Between the trimmed V and J ends, which lost 5 bases and 4 bases, there was a span of 15 bases.

This clone was counted once. The chain recombines TRBV19 with TRBJ1-2, with TRBD1 identical over 11 bases. This CDR3 has 15 residues. Germline V gives CDR1 LNHDA, CDR2 SQIVND (reference sequence). V was pared by 5 bases and J by 5 bases, with 7 bases of the junction left unmatched. CDR3 coding DNA: TGTGCCAGTAGTCCCCGGACAGGGGGCGGATATGGCTACACCTTC. Its translation: CASSPRTGGGYGYTF.

V usage is TRBV11-1 and J usage is TRBJ2-2; D might be TRBD1 (5 bases). The CDR3 has 14 residues. V was trimmed by 4 bases and J by 5 bases, leaving 11 bases between them. Per germline, CDR1 SGHAT and CDR2 FQDESV (reference sequence). The CDR3 loop is CASSSRQITGELFF. The DNA of the CDR3 is TGTGCCAGCAGCTCCCGACAGATAACCGGGGAGCTGTTTTTT.

This chain joins TRBV15 and TRBJ1-5, with D possibly TRBD1 on 5 matching bases. V dropped 0 bases and J dropped 5 bases, with 11 bases sitting between them. Germline loops: CDR1 LNHNV, CDR2 YYDKDF (reference sequence). This CDR3 region has 15 residues. The CDR3 DNA sequence: TGTGCCACCAGCAGAGATCCTGACAGTTATCAGCCCCAGCATTTT. Its translation is CATSRDPDSYQPQHF.

The chain combines TRBV14 with TRBJ2-1; the match to TRBD2 covers 7 bases. The V gene's germline CDR1 is SGHDN and CDR2 FVKESK. The CDR3 runs to 15 residues. V shed 1 base, J shed 5 bases, and the junction held 5 bases outside the gene matches. The DNA of the CDR3 is TGTGCCAGCAGCCAAGCTCGACTAGCAAACAATGAGCAGTTCTTC. As protein: CASSQARLANNEQFF.